The source of this TCR beta chain is a study of T cells after yellow fever vaccination. Regarding the study as a whole: FACS-sorted repertoires could harbor abundant contaminating bulk-population clonotypes.

The V end was cut by 4 bases, the J end by 8 bases, with 10 bases between. CDR3 length equals 12 residues. Germline values: CDR1 SGHRS, CDR2 YFSETQ. TCRdb reprocessed the 5' RACE reads with MiXCR, giving one entry per CDR3 protein. The data show 250,000 to 350,000 distinct CDR3 sequences, with 6.8% seen just once and 15% to 20% held by the top ten. This clonotype was observed a few times. Its antigen is as yet unknown. V gene TRBV5-1 combines with J gene TRBJ2-1; D remains unclear. The starting material was PBMCs, obtained about 41 days after the first yellow fever vaccination. This TCR came from a man aged 18 to 29 who received the YFV17D yellow fever vaccine. The CDR3 bases are TGCGCCAGCAGCCGTGGATGGTATGAGCAGTTCTTC. Amino acid sequence: CASSRGWYEQFF.